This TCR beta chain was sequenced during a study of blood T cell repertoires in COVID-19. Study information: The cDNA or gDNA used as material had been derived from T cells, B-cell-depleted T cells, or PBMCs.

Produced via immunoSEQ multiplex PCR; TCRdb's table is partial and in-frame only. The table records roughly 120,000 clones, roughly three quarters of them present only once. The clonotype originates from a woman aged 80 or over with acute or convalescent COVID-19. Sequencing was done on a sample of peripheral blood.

The CDR3 DNA reads as TGCGCCAGCAGCTTGACAGCGGGGGGCGGAGATACGCAGTATTTT. It specifies CASSLTAGGGDTQYF. This chain links TRBV5-1 with TRBJ2-3; 9 bases line up with TRBD2. The CDR3 has 15 amino acids. After removal of 1 base from V and 5 bases from J, the junction contained 5 bases not matched to a gene. Per germline, CDR1 SGHRS and CDR2 YFSETQ. Together with reference TRBV5-1 and TRBJ2-3, the CDR3 gives the full variable domain: KAGVTQTPRYLIKTRGQQVTLSCSPISGHRSVSWYQQTPGQGLQFLFEYFSETQRNKGNFPGRFSGRQFSNSRSEMNVSTLELGDSALYLCASSLTAGGGDTQYFGPGTRLTVL.